This record looks at one TCR beta chain sequence and its context. Its antigen is still unknown. The sample holds no much larger clone one base away, and base qualities are not on file. Donor-derived T-allo10 cells were described as specific for host alloantigens, anergic, and capable of alloantigen-specific suppression. Sequencing relied on an Illumina MiSeq. TCRdb ran its own pipeline on the public reads, namely fastp trimming at Q25 and MiXCR clone calling, and kept in-frame beta chains. Every distinct CDR3 protein forms one entry, paired with its most common genes and DNA. The sample table holds 60,000 to 80,000 distinct CDR3 sequences, of which 50% to 70% were seen once. The top ten constitute around 7.6% of the sample. From the cysteine up to the phenylalanine, the CDR3 has a length of 14 residues. Only CDR3 DNA is held: 42 bases, read in frame from base 1. The germline V gene (reference sequence) supplies CDR1 DFQATT and CDR2 SNEGSKA. V has 3 bases trimmed and J has 4 bases trimmed; junction bases matching no gene number 5.

The data originate from a study of type 1 regulatory T cells (TCRdb year 2021). General notes on the study: The study characterized an in vitro protocol that generated a Tr1-enriched, alloantigen-specific CD4 T cell product named T-allo10. T-allo10 was being tested clinically in patients with hematological malignancies who were undergoing allogeneic hematopoietic stem cell transplantation.

Recombination connected TRBV20-1 to TRBJ1-1; a stretch of 10 junction bases matches TRBD1. This clonotype was obtained from a human donor in good health. Sequenced: cultured T cells, either the whole culture or a sorted T cell fraction (not recorded which). The sample's cell subset or site, from its label and the paper: Tr1-enriched cell product generated in vitro against host alloantigens. The nucleotide sequence is TGCAGTGCTAGGAGACAGGGGGCGGGCACTGAAGCTTTCTTT. Translated, it reads CSARRQGAGTEAFF.